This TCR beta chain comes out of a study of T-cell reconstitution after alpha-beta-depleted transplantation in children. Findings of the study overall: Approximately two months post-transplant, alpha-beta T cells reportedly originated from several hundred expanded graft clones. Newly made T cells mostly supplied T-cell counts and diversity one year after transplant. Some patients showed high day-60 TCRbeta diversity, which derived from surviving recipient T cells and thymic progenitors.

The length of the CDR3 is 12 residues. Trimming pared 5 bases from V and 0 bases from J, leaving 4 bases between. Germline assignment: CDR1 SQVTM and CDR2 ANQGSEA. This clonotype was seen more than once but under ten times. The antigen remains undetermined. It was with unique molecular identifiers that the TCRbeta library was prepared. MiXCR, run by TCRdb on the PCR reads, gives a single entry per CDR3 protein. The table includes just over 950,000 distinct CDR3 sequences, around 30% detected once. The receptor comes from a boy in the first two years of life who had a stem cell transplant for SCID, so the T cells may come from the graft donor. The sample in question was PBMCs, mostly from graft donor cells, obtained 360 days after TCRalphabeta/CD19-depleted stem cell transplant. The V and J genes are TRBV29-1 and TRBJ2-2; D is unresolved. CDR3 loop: CSVSPNTGELFF. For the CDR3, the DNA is TGCAGCGTTTCGCCGAACACCGGGGAGCTGTTTTTT.